This T cell receptor (beta chain) came from a study of T cell clones after liver transplantation. Overall study: A pre-transplant mixed lymphocyte reaction with TCRbeta sequencing defined graft-donor-reactive clones followed in post-transplant blood.

V gave up 3 bases and J gave up 2 bases, with 11 bases separating them. The CDR3 sequence is 14 residues long. The germline V gene has CDR1 SGHRS and CDR2 YFSETQ. Profiling relied on immunoSEQ multiplex PCR, and the TCRdb table lists in-frame clones only, not all of them. The sample includes around 71,000 clones, under 90% seen only once; the top ten take 0.79%. The clonotype was recovered from a human patient who received a liver transplant. Some T cells may be graft donor cells. This chain uses TRBV5-1 with TRBJ2-5; a weak D match, TRBD1 (5 bases). The starting material was CD4+ T cells from blood, obtained 12 months after liver transplant. CDR3 bases: TGCGCCAGCAGCTCCGGGTCAGGGCAAGAGACCCAGTACTTC. Translated: CASSSGSGQETQYF.